Below, 22 T cell receptor beta chains from the same sample are listed, as sequenced in a study of T cells expressing NK-cell markers. TCRdb re-called the 5' RACE reads and gives one entry per CDR3 protein, without DNA. Reported are over 250,000 distinct CDR3 sequences; the ten largest clones contain 4% to 4.5%. Sequencing was done on a sample of blood T cells: a sorted CD56 or NKG2C T cell subset, CD4+ or CD8+ T cells, or bulk PBMC T cells (not recorded which). The receptors derive from a woman aged 18 to 75 in good health.

The chain links TRBV28 to TRBJ2-2; TCRdb gives TRBD2 as the D gene, but with no DNA this cannot be confirmed. This CDR3 has 16 residues. Germline CDR1 and CDR2: MDHEN and SYDVKM. CDR3 protein: CASSTPPGGGTGELFF.

The rearrangement links TRBV7-3 to TRBJ2-1; absent DNA, TCRdb's TRBD1 call cannot be checked. The CDR3 length is 16 residues. The V gene's germline CDR1 is SGHTA and CDR2 FQGTGA. This CDR3 reads CASSPWGGTTYNEQFF.

This rearrangement joins TRBV24-1 to TRBJ2-2; the TCRdb call, TRBD1, lacks DNA for checking. CDR3 size: 12 residues. Germline values: CDR1 KGHDR, CDR2 SFDVKD. CDR3 protein: CATMGGPTELFF.

CDR3: CASSAVLAGVHEQYF. The chain employs TRBV7-6 and TRBJ2-7; TCRdb indicates TRBD2, and absent DNA this call remains unverified. Germline CDR1 is SGHVS and CDR2 is FNYEAQ. There are 15 residues in the CDR3.

V gene TRBV18 combines with J gene TRBJ2-7. CDR1 and CDR2 (germline): KGHSH, LQKENI. This CDR3 comprises 12 residues. The CDR3 sequence: CASSPGLGEQYF.

The chain has TRBV27 and TRBJ2-5. This CDR3 comprises 14 residues. CDR1 is MNHEY and CDR2 is SMNVEV in the germline V gene (reference sequence). This CDR3 reads CASSYLESQETQYF.

The chain recombines TRBV7-2 with TRBJ1-4; checking the TCRdb D call of TRBD1 is not possible without DNA. This CDR3 has 14 residues. Germline CDR1 is SGHTA and CDR2 is FQGNSA. CDR3 sequence reads: CASSLGGSNEKLFF.

The CDR3 reads CSAHPTSGRGDGNEQFF. V usage is TRBV29-1 and J usage is TRBJ2-1; TCRdb's D call of TRBD2 is untestable without DNA. This CDR3 is 17 amino acids long. The germline V gene has CDR1 SQVTM and CDR2 ANQGSEA.

V gene TRBV30 combines with J gene TRBJ2-2. Germline V CDR1 and CDR2: GTSNPN, SVGIG (reference sequence). There are 12 residues in the CDR3. The CDR3 sequence: CAWSPETGELFF.

The CDR3 region is CAISSGQLGEKLFF. The genes are TRBV10-3 and TRBJ1-4; with no DNA, the TCRdb D assignment of TRBD1 cannot be verified. The CDR3 contains 14 residues. The germline V gene has CDR1 ENHRY and CDR2 SYGVKD.

This sequence joins TRBV12-3 or TRBV12-4 and TRBJ2-7. The CDR3 spans 14 residues. CDR3 in amino acids: CASSLAGQYGEQYF.

This sequence joins TRBV20-1 and TRBJ1-6; the D call of TRBD1 rests on TCRdb alone, since no DNA is present to check it. Per germline, CDR1 DFQATT and CDR2 SNEGSKA (reference sequence). The CDR3 totals 15 residues. The chain's CDR3 is CSAKRQGVDNSPLHF.

The J gene is TRBJ1-3, the V gene TRBV25-1; TCRdb reports TRBD1, a call that lacks DNA to check it against. The CDR3 contains 15 residues. Germline V gives CDR1 MGHDK, CDR2 SYGVNS. CDR3 region: CASSEGSGIGNTIYF.

The genes are TRBV18 and TRBJ2-5; TCRdb picks TRBD1, but there is no DNA to check that call. The CDR3 is made up of 13 amino acids. Germline CDR1 is KGHSH and CDR2 is LQKENI. CDR3 in amino acids: CASSPGRGETQYF.

V is TRBV5-4 and J is TRBJ2-3; TCRdb lists TRBD1, though no DNA is available to test this call. Germline assignment: CDR1 SGHNT and CDR2 YYREEE (reference sequence). This CDR3 has 16 amino acids. CDR3 residues: CASSSTAGPRGDTQYF.

The chain recombines TRBV6-5 with TRBJ2-1. The CDR3 covers 16 residues. From germline, CDR1 is MNHEY and CDR2 SVGAGI. The CDR3: CASSYSSGSWDNEQFF.

The CDR3 sequence: CASSYIRGQETQYF. The chain joins TRBV7-9 to TRBJ2-5; TCRdb lists TRBD1, though no DNA is available to test this call. This CDR3 region has 14 residues. CDR1 and CDR2 from the germline V gene are SEHNR and FQNEAQ (reference sequence). The full variable domain, completed using reference TRBV7-9 and TRBJ2-5, is DTGVSQNPRHKITKRGQNVTFRCDPISEHNRLYWYRQTLGQGPEFLTYFQNEAQLEKSRLLSDRFSAERPKGSFSTLEIQRTEQGDSAMYLCASSYIRGQETQYFGPGTRLLVL.

The CDR3 spells CASSLVGTGVGEQYF. V and J are TRBV5-4 and TRBJ2-7; TCRdb outputs TRBD1, but without DNA this stays unchecked. The CDR3 extends over 15 amino acids. CDR1 and CDR2 (germline): SGHNT, YYREEE (reference sequence). Full variable domain (remainder filled in from reference TRBV5-4 and TRBJ2-7): ETGVTQSPTHLIKTRGQQVTLRCSSQSGHNTVSWYQQALGQGPQFIFQYYREEENGRGNFPPRFSGLQFPNYSSELNVNALELDDSALYLCASSLVGTGVGEQYFGPGTRLTVT.

V and J are TRBV4-1 and TRBJ2-3. Per the germline V gene, CDR1 is MGHRA and CDR2 is YSYEKL. CDR3 size: 16 residues. The CDR3 sequence is CASSQDPGGVADTQYF.

This rearrangement joins TRBV5-1 to TRBJ2-1; lacking DNA, the TRBD2 call made by TCRdb goes unchecked. CDR1 and CDR2 from the germline V gene are SGHRS and YFSETQ. This CDR3 has 14 residues. The CDR3 region is CASSAGGSGNEQFF.

The V gene is TRBV7-2, the J gene TRBJ2-2; the D call of TRBD1 rests on TCRdb alone, since no DNA is present to check it. The CDR3 consists of 12 residues. Germline V gives CDR1 SGHTA, CDR2 FQGNSA. This CDR3 reads CASSFWGRELFF.

J is TRBJ2-1 and V is TRBV12-3 or TRBV12-4; the D call from TCRdb, TRBD2, cannot be confirmed without DNA. The CDR3 is 14 residues long. The CDR3 loop reads CASSPSDSDNEQFF.